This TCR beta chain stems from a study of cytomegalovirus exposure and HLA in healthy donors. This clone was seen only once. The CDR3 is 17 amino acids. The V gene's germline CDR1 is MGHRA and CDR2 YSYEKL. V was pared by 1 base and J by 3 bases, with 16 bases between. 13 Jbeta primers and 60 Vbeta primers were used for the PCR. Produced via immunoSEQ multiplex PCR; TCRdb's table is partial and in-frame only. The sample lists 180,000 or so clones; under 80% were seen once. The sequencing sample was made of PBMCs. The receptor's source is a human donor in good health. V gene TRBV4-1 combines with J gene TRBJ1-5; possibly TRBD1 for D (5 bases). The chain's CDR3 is CASSQVIGRVDNQPQHF. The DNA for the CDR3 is TGCGCCAGCAGCCAAGTCATTGGCAGGGTGGACAATCAGCCCCAGCATTTT.